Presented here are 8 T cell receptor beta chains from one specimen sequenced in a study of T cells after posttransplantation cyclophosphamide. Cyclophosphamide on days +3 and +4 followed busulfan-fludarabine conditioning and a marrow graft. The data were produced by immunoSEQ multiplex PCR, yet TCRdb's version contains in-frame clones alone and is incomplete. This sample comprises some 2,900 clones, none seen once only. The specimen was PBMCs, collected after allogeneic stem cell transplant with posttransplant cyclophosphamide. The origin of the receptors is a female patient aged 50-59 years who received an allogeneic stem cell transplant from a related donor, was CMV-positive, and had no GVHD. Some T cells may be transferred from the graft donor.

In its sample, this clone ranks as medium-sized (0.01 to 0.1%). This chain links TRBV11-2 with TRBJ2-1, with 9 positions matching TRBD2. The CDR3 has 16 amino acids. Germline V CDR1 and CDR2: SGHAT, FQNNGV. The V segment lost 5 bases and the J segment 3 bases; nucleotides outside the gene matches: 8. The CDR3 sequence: CASSARLAVSYNEQFF. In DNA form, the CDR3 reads TGTGCCAGCAGCGCCCGACTAGCGGTCAGCTACAATGAGCAGTTCTTC. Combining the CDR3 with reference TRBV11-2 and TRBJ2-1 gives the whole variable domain EAGVAQSPRYKIIEKRQSVAFWCNPISGHATLYWYQQILGQGPKLLIQFQNNGVVDDSQLPKDRFSAERLKGVDSTLKIQPAKLEDSAVYLCASSARLAVSYNEQFFGPGTRLTVL.

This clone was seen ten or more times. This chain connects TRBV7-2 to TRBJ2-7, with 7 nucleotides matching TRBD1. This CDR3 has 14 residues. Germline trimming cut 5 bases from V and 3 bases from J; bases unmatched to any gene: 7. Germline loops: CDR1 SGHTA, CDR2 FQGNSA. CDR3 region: CASSPKAGGYEQYF. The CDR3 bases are TGTGCCAGCAGCCCTAAGGCAGGGGGCTACGAGCAGTACTTC.

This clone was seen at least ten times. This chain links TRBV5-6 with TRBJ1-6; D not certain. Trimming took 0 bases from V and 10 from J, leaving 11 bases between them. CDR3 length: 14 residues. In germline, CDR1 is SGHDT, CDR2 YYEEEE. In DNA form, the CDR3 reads TGTGCCAGCAGCTTGGTACGAGGAGGGTCACCCCTCCACTTT. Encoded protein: CASSLVRGGSPLHF.

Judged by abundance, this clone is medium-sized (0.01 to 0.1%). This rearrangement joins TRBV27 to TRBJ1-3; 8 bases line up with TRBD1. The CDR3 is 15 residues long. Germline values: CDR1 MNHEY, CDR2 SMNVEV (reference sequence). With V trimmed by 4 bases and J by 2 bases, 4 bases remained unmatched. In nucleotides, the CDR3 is TGTGCCAGCAGTTCGACAGGGGCTACTGGAAACACCATATATTTT. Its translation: CASSSTGATGNTIYF.

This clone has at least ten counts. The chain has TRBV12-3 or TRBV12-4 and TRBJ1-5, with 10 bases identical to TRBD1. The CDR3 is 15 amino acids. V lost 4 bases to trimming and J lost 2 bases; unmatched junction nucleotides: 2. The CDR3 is CASSSGQGGNQPQHF. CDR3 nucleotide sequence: TGTGCCAGCAGTTCCGGACAGGGGGGCAATCAGCCCCAGCATTTT.

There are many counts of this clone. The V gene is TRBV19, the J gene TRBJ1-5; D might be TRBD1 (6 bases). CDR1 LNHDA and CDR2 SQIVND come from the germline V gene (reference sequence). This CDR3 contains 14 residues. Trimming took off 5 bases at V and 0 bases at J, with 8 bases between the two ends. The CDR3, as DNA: TGTGCCAGTAGTGGGGGACATAGCAATCAGCCCCAGCATTTT. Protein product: CASSGGHSNQPQHF.

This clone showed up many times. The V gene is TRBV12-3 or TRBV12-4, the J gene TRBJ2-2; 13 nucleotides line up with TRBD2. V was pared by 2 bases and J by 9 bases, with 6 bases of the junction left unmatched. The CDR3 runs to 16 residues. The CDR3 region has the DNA TGTGCCAGCAGTTTACTACTAGCGGGAGGGGTCCGGGAGCTGTTTTTT. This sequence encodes CASSLLLAGGVRELFF.

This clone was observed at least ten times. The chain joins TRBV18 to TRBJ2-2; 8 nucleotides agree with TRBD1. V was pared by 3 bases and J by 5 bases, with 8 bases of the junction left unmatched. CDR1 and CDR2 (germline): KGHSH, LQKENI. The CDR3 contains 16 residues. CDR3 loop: CASSPRRQGLTGELFF. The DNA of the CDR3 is TGTGCCAGCTCACCGAGAAGACAGGGGCTGACCGGGGAGCTGTTTTTT.